This entry concerns a single T cell receptor (beta chain). These data come from a study of blood T cell repertoires in COVID-19. Study-level information: In each case, the material was cDNA or gDNA derived from T cells, B-cell-depleted T cells, or PBMCs.

Per the study methods: Reference gene primer amplification in the assay estimated nucleated cell counts. The assay was immunoSEQ multiplex PCR, and TCRdb's table has in-frame clones only and misses some. V and J calls and clone size come straight from that table; D and trimming were deduced from the DNA. The table records 100,000 to 150,000 clones, approximately 86% of them present only once. Trimming removed 4 bases from V and 5 bases from J; junction bases left unmatched: 5. Germline CDR1 reads SGDLS; CDR2 reads YYNGEE. This CDR3 contains 13 residues. Material for sequencing was PBMCs or T cells enriched from blood (not recorded which). The chain couples TRBV9 to TRBJ2-7, with 8 positions matching TRBD1. The sequence was collected from a woman aged 45 to 65 who had recovered from COVID-19. This CDR3 reads CASSRTGTHEQYF. The CDR3 coding sequence is TGTGCCAGCAGCCGGACAGGGACCCACGAGCAGTACTTC. The whole variable domain, filled in from reference TRBV9 and TRBJ2-7, reads DSGVTQTPKHLITATGQRVTLRCSPRSGDLSVYWYQQSLDQGLQFLIQYYNGEERAKGNILERFSAQQFPDLHSELNLSSLELGDSALYFCASSRTGTHEQYFGPGTRLTVT.